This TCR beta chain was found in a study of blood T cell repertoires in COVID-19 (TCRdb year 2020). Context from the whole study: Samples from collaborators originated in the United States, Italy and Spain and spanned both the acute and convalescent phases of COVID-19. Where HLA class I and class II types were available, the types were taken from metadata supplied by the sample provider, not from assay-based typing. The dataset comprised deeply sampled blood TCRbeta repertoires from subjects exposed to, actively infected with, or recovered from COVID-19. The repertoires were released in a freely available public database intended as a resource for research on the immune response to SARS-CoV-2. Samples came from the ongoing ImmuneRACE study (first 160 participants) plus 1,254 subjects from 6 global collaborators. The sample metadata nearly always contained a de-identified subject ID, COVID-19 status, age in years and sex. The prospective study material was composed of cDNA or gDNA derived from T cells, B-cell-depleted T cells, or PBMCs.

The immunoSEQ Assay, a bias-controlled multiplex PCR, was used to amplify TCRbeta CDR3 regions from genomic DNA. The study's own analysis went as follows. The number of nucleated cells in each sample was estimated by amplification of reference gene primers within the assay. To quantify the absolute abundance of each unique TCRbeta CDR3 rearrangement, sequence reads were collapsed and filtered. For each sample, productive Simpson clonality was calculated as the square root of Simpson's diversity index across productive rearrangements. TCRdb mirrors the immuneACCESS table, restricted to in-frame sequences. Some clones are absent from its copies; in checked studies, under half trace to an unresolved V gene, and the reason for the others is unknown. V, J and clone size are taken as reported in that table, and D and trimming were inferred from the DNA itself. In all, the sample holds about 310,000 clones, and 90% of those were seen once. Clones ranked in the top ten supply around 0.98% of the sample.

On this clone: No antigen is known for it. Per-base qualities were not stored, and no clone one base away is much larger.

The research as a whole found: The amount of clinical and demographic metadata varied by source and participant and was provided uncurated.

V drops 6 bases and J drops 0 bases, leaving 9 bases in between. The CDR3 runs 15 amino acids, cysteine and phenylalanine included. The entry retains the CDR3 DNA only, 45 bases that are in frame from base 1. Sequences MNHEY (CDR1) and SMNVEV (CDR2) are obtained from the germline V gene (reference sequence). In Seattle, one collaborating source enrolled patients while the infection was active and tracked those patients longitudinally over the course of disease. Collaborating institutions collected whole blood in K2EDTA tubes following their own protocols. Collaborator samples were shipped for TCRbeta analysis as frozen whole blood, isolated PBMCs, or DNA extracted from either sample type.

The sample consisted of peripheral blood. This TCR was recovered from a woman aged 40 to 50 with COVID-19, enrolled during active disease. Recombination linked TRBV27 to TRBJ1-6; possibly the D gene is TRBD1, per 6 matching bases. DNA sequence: TGTGCCAGCAGCCCAGGGGTCTCCTATAATTCACCCCTCCACTTT. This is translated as CASSPGVSYNSPLHF.